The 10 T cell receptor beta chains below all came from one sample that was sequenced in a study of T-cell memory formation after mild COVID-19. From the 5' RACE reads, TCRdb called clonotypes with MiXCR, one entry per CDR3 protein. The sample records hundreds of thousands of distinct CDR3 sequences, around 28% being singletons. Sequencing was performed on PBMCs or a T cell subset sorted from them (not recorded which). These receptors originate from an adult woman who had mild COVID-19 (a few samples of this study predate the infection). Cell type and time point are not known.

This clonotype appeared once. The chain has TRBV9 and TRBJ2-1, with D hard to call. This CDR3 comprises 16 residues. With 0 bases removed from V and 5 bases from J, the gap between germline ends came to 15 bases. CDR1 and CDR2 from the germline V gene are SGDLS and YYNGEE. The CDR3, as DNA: TGTGCCAGCAGCGTAGTGGCAGAGGTAGGCCACAATGAGCAGTTCTTC. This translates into CASSVVAEVGHNEQFF.

CDR3 protein: CASSFQGDQHSPLHF. Here the CDR3 DNA reads TGTGCCAGCAGCTTTCAGGGGGATCAGCATTCACCCCTCCACTTT. This chain joins TRBV7-9 and TRBJ1-6, with 7 bases matching TRBD1. The trim removed 3 bases at V and 8 bases at J, leaving 7 bases unmatched. There are 15 residues in the CDR3. Germline loops: CDR1 SEHNR, CDR2 FQNEAQ (reference sequence).

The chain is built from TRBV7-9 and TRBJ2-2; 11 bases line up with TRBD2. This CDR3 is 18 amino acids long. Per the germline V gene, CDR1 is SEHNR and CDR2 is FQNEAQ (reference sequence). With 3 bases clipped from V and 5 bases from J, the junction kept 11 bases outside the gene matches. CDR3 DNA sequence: TGTGCCAGCAGCTTGGGACTAGCGGCCCGAGGAGGGACCGGGGAGCTGTTTTTT. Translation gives CASSLGLAARGGTGELFF.

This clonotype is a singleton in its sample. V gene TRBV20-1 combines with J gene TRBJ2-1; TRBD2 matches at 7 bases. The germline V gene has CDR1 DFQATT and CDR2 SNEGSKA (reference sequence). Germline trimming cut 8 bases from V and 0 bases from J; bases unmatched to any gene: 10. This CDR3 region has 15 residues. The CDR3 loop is CSRSIGGSSYNEQFF. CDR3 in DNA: TGCAGTCGCAGTATTGGCGGGAGCTCCTACAATGAGCAGTTCTTC.

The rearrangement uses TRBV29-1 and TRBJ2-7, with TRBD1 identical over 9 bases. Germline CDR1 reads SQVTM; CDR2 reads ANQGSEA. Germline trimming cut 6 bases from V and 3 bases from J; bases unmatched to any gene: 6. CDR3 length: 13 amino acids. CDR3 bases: TGCAGCGTGCTACAGGGGGCGAACTACGAGCAGTACTTC. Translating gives CSVLQGANYEQYF.

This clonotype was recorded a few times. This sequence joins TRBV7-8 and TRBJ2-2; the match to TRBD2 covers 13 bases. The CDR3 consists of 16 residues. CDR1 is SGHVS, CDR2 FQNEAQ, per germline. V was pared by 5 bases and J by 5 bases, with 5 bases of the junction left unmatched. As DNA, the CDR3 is TGTGCCAGCAGCCCAGGACTAGCGGGAGCAACCGGGGAGCTGTTTTTT. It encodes CASSPGLAGATGELFF.

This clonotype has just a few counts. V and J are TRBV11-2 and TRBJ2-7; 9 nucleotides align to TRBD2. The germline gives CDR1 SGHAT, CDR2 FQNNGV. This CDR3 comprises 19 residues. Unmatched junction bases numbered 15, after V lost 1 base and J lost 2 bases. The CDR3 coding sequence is TGTGCCAGCAGCTTAGTCTTCGTTGTAGGGGGACTAGCCCCCTACGAGCAGTACTTC. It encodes CASSLVFVVGGLAPYEQYF.

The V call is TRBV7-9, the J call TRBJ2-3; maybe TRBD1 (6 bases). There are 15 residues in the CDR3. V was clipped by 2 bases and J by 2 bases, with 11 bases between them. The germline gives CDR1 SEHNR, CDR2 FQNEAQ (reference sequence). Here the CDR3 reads CASSLRDTFTDTQYF. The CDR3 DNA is TGTGCCAGCAGCTTACGGGACACTTTCACAGATACGCAGTATTTT. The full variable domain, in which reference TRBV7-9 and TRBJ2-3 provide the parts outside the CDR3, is DTGVSQNPRHKITKRGQNVTFRCDPISEHNRLYWYRQTLGQGPEFLTYFQNEAQLEKSRLLSDRFSAERPKGSFSTLEIQRTEQGDSAMYLCASSLRDTFTDTQYFGPGTRLTVL.

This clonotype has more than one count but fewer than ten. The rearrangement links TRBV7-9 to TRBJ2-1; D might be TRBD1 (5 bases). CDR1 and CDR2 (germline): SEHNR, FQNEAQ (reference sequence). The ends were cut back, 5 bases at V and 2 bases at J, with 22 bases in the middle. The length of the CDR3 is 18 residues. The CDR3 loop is CASSHPRTQALTYNEQFF. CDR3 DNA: TGTGCCAGCAGCCACCCCCGGACACAAGCCCTTACCTACAATGAGCAGTTCTTC.

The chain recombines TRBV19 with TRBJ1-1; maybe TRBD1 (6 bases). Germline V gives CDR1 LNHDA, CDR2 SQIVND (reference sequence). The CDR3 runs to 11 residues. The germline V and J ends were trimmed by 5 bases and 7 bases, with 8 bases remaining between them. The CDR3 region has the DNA TGTGCCAGTAGTGTCAGGGGTGAAGCTTTCTTT. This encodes CASSVRGEAFF.